This T cell receptor (beta chain) was sequenced for a study of CD8 T cells in ankylosing spondylitis. Whole-study findings and limits: Typical of ankylosing spondylitis blood, it appeared, was a TCR beta motif of about eight highly homologous variants. Relatively scarce in peripheral blood, disease-linked clones were CD8+.

Per the germline V gene, CDR1 is MNHEY and CDR2 is SVGEGT. CDR3 length: 15 amino acids. V lost 0 bases and J lost 1, with 6 bases in between. Via MiXCR, TCRdb re-called the 5' RACE reads, giving one row per CDR3 protein. The data hold more than 100,000 distinct CDR3 sequences, with 17% observed a single time. To note about this clonotype: Its antigen is currently unknown.

Sequenced material: blood, either unsorted or a sorted T cell fraction (not recorded which). This receptor was obtained from a male donor with ankylosing spondylitis. The V and J genes are TRBV6-2 or TRBV6-3 and TRBJ2-2; D gene ambiguous. CDR3 loop: CASSYSLQNTGELFF. CDR3 nucleotide sequence: TGTGCCAGCAGTTACTCGCTGCAGAACACCGGGGAGCTGTTTTTT.